This T cell receptor beta chain was identified during a study of T cells in Graves' hyperthyroidism and ophthalmopathy. As for the study in general: Peripheral blood sampling occurred at initial diagnosis, before any treatment.

The TCR beta CDR3 regions underwent amplification using RNA transcripts as the source. Using the HTBI primer set, a first-round RT-PCR was run on the TCR CDR3. TCRdb recomputed calls from the multiplex PCR reads with MiXCR, one row per CDR3 protein. The sample records more than 300,000 distinct CDR3 sequences, about 14% being singletons. Losses at the gene ends were 4 bases for V and 5 bases for J; bases not matched to a gene: 7. Germline-derived CDR1 and CDR2 are SEHNR and FQNEAQ (reference sequence). The CDR3 has 15 amino acids. This clonotype was seen repeatedly, ten times or more. Reasons for excluding patients were uncontrolled infection, other autoimmune disease, pregnancy or lactation. Orbital computed tomography, thyroid ultrasound, serum thyroxine and TRAb, and clinical symptoms together informed the diagnoses.

The sample consisted of blood. This TCR was sampled from a woman aged 30 to 39 with Graves' ophthalmopathy. The rearrangement joins TRBV7-9 to TRBJ2-5, with TRBD1 matching over 10 bases. The CDR3 DNA sequence: TGTGCCAGCAGCTCCGGGACAGGGGTGTGGGAGACCCAGTACTTC. Encoded protein: CASSSGTGVWETQYF.